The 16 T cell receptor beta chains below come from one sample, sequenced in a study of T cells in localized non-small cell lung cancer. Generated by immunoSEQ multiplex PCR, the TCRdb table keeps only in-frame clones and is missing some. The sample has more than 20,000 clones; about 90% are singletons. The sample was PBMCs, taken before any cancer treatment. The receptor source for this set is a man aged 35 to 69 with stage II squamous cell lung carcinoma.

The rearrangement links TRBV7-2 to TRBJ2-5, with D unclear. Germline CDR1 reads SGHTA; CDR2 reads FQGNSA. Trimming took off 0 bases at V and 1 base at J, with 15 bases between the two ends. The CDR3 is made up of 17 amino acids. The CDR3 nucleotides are TGTGCCAGCAGCTTAGCGCTAAAGGTGGCAGTCCAAGAGACCCAGTACTTC. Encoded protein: CASSLALKVAVQETQYF.

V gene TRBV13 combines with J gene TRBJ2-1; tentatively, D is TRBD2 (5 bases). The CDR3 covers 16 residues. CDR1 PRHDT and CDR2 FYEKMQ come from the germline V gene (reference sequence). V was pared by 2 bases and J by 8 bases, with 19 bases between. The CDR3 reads CASSLLYALVRDEQFF. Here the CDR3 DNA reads TGTGCCAGCAGCTTACTATACGCCCTTGTGAGGGATGAGCAGTTCTTC.

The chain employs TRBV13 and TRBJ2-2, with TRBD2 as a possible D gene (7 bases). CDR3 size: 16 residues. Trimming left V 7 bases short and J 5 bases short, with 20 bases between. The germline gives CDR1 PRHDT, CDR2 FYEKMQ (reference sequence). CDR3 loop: CASTLRGGRGTGELFF. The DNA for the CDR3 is TGTGCCAGCACCCTAAGGGGGGGACGAGGGACCGGGGAGCTGTTTTTT.

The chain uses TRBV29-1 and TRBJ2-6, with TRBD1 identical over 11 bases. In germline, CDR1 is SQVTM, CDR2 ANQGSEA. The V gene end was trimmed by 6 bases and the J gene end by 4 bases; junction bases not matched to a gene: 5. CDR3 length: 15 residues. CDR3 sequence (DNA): TGCAGCGTCGGACAGGGGGCTATGGGGGCCAACGTCCTGACTTTC. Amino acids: CSVGQGAMGANVLTF.

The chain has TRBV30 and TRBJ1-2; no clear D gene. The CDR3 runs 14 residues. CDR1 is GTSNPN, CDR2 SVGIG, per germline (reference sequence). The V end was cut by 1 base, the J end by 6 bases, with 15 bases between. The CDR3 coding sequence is TGTGCCTGGAGTGCTACCCGGAGGCTCCATGGCTACACCTTC. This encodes CAWSATRRLHGYTF.

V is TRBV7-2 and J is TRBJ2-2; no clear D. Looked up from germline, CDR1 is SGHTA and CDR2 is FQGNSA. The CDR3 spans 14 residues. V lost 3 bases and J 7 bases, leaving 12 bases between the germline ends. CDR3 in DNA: TGTGCCAGCAGCTTTCCGATTAGCAACGGGGAGCTGTTTTTT. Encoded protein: CASSFPISNGELFF.

The CDR3 here is CASYKTTSGANVLTF. The CDR3 nucleotides read TGTGCCAGCTACAAGACGACCTCTGGGGCCAACGTCCTGACTTTC. The rearrangement uses TRBV28 and TRBJ2-6; no clear D. This CDR3 has 15 amino acids. The V and J ends lost 8 bases and 0 bases respectively, with 11 bases between them. CDR1 is MDHEN, CDR2 SYDVKM, per germline.

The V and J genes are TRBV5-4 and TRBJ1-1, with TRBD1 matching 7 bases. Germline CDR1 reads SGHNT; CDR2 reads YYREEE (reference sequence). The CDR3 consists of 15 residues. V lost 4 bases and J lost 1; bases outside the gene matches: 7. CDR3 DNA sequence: TGTGCCAGCAGCGCCAGGACAGGATCGAACACTGAAGCTTTCTTT. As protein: CASSARTGSNTEAFF.

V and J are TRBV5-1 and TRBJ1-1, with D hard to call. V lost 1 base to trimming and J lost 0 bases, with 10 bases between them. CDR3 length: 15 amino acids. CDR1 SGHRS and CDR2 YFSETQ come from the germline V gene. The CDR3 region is CASSLSGLVNTEAFF. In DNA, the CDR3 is TGCGCCAGCAGCTTGAGTGGTTTGGTGAACACTGAAGCTTTCTTT.

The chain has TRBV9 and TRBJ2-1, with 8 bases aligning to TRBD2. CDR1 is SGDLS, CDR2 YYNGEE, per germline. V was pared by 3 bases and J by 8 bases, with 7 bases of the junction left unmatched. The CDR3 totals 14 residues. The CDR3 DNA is TGTGCCAGCAGCGGGCGGGAGGTGAGCGATGAGCAGTTCTTC. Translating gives CASSGREVSDEQFF.

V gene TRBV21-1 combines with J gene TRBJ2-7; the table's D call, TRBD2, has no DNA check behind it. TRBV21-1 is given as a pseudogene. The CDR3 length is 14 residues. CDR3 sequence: CASSKGGEPYEQYF. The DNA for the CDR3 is TGTGCCAGCAGCAAAGGGGGGGAACCCTACGAGCAGTACTTC.

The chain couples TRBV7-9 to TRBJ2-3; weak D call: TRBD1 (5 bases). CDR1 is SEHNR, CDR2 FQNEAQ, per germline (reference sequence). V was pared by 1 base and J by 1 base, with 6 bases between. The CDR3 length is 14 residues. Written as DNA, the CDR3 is TGTGCCAGCAGCTTAGACAGGCGCACAGATACGCAGTATTTT. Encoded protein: CASSLDRRTDTQYF.

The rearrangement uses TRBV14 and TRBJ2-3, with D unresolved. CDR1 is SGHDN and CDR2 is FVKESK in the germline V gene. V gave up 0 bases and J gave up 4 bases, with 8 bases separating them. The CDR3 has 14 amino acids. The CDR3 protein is CASSQDVGADTQYF. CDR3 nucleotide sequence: TGTGCCAGCAGCCAAGATGTCGGAGCAGATACGCAGTATTTT.

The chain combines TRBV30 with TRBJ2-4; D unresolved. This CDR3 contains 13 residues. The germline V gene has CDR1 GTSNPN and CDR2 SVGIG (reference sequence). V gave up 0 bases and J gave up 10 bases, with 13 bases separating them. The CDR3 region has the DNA TGTGCCTGGAGTGTATTATACGTGGGGATTCAGTACTTC. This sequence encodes CAWSVLYVGIQYF.

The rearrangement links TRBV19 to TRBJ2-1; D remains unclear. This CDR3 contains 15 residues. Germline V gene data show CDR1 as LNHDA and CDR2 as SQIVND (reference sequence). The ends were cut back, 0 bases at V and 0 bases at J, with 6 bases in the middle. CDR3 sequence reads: CASSIEDHSYNEQFF. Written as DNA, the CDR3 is TGTGCCAGTAGTATAGAGGACCACTCCTACAATGAGCAGTTCTTC.

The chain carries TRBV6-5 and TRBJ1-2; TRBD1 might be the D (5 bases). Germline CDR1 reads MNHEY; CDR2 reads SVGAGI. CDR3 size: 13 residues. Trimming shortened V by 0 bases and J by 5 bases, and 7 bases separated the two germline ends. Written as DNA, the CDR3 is TGTGCCAGCAGTTACTCAGACAGTTATGGCTACACCTTC. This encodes CASSYSDSYGYTF.